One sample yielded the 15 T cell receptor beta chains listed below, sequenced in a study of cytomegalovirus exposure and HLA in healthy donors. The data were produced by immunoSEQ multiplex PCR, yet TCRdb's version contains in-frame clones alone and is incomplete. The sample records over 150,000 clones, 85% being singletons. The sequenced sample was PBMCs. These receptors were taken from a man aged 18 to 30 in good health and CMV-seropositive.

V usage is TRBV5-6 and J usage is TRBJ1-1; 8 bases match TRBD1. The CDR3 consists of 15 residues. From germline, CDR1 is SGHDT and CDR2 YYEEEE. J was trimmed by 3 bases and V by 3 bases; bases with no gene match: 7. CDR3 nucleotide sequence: TGTGCCAGCAGCTCCAGTAGGACAGGGCACACTGAAGCTTTCTTT. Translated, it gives CASSSSRTGHTEAFF.

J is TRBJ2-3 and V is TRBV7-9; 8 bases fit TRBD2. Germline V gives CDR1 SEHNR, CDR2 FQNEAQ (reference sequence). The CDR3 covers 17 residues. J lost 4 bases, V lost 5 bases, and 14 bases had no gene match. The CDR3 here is CASSLQAGVLSADTQYF. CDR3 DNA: TGTGCCAGCAGCCTCCAAGCGGGAGTACTTTCGGCAGATACGCAGTATTTT.

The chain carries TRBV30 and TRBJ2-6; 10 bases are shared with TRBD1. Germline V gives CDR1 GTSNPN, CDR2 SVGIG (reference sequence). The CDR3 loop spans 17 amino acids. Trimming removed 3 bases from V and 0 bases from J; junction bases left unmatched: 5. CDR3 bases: TGTGCCTGGAGAGGGGACAGGGGTCCCTCTGGGGCCAACGTCCTGACTTTC. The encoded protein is CAWRGDRGPSGANVLTF.

CDR3 coding DNA: TGTGCCAGCAGTTTAGGGGCCAAGAAAGAGACCCAGTACTTC. Its translation: CASSLGAKKETQYF. The chain has TRBV27 and TRBJ2-5; tentatively, D is TRBD1 (5 bases). The CDR3 totals 14 residues. Germline V gene data show CDR1 as MNHEY and CDR2 as SMNVEV (reference sequence). V lost 2 bases and J lost 3, with 10 bases in between.

The CDR3 bases are TGTGCCATCGGCCGGGGGAGCTACGAGCAGTACTTC. It is translated as CAIGRGSYEQYF. This chain links TRBV10-3 with TRBJ2-7, with D perhaps TRBD2 (6 bases). Germline V gives CDR1 ENHRY, CDR2 SYGVKD. Trimming pared 8 bases from V and 3 bases from J, leaving 11 bases between. The CDR3 is 12 residues long.

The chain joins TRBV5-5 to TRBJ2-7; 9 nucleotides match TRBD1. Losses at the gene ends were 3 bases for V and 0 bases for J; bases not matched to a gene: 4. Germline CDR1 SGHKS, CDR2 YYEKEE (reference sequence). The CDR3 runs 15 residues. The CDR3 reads CASSSGQGSSYEQYF. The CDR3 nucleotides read TGTGCCAGCAGCTCCGGACAGGGGAGCTCCTACGAGCAGTACTTC.

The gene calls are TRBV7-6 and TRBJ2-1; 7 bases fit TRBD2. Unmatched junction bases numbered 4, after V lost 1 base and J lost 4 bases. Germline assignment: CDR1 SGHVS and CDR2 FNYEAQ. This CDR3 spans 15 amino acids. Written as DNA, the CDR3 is TGTGCCAGCAGCTTAGGAGCGGGGACTTACAATGAGCAGTTCTTC. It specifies CASSLGAGTYNEQFF.

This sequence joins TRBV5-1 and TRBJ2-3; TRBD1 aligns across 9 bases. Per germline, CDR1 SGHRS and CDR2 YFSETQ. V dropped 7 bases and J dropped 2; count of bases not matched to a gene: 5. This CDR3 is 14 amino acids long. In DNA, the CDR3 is TGCGCCAGCGCCGGGACAGGGAACACAGATACGCAGTATTTT. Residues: CASAGTGNTDTQYF.

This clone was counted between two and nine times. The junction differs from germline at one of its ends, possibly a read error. The CDR3 DNA reads as TGCGGGGCAGGGGATTCCTACGAGCAGTACTTC. It encodes CGAGDSYEQYF. V usage is TRBV30 and J usage is TRBJ2-7; D is perhaps TRBD1 (6 bases). CDR1 and CDR2 from the germline V gene are GTSNPN and SVGIG (reference sequence). The CDR3 has 11 amino acids. Full variable domain (remainder filled in from reference TRBV30 and TRBJ2-7): SQTIHQWPATLVQPVGSPLSLECTVEGTSNPNLYWYRQAAGRGLQLLFYSVGIGQISSEVPQNLSASRPQDRQFILSSKKLLLSDSGFYLCGAGDSYEQYFGPGTRLTVT.

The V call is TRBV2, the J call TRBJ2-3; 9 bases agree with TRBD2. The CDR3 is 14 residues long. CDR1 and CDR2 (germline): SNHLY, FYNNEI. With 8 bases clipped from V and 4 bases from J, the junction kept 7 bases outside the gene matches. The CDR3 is CASGGLAGPDTQYF. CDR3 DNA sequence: TGTGCCAGCGGGGGGCTAGCGGGACCAGATACGCAGTATTTT.

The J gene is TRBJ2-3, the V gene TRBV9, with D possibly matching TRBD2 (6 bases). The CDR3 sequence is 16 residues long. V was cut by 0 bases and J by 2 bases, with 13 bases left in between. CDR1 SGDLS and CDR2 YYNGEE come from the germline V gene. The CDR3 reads CASSVGLSGHTDTQYF. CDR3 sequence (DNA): TGTGCCAGCAGCGTAGGGCTTAGCGGACACACAGATACGCAGTATTTT.

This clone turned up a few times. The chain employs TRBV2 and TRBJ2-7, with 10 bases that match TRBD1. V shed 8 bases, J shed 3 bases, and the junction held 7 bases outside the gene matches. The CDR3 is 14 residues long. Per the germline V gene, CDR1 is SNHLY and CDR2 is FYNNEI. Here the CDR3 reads CASGGRTGGYEQYF. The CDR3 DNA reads TGTGCCAGCGGAGGAAGGACAGGGGGCTACGAGCAGTACTTC. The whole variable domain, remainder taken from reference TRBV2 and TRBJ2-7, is EPEVTQTPSHQVTQMGQEVILRCVPISNHLYFYWYRQILGQKVEFLVSFYNNEISEKSEIFDDQFSVERPDGSNFTLKIRSTKLEDSAMYFCASGGRTGGYEQYFGPGTRLTVT.

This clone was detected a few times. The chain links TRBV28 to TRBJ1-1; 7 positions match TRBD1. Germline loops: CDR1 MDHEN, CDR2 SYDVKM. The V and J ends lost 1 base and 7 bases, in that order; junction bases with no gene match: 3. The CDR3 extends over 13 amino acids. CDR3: CASSLLQGREAFF. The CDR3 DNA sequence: TGTGCCAGCAGTTTATTACAGGGGCGTGAAGCTTTCTTT.

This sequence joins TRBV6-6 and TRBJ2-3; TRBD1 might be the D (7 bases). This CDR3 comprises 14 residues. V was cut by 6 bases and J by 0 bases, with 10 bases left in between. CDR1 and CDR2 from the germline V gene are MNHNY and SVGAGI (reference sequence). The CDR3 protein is CASRPGGSTDTQYF. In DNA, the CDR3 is TGTGCCAGCAGGCCAGGGGGGAGCACAGATACGCAGTATTTT.

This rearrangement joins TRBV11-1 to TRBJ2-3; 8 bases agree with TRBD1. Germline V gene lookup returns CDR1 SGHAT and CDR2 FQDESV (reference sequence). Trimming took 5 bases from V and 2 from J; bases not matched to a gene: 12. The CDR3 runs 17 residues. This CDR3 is CASSTSDDRGPTDTQYF. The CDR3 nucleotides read TGTGCCAGCAGCACCTCCGATGACAGGGGACCCACAGATACGCAGTATTTT.